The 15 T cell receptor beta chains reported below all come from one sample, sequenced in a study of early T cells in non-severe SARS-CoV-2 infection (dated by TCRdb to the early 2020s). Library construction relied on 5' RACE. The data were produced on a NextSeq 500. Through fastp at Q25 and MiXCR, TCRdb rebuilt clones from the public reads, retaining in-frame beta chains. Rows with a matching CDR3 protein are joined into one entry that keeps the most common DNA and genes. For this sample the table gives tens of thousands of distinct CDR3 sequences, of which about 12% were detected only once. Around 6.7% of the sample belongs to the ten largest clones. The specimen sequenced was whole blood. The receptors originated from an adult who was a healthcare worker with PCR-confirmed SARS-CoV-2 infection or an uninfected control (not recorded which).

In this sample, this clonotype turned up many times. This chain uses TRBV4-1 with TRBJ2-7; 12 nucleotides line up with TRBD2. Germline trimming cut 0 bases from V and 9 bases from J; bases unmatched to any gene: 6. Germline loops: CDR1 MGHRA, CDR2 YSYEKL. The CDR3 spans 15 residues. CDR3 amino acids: CASSQDLAGGLGQYF. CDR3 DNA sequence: TGCGCCAGCAGCCAAGATCTAGCGGGAGGGCTGGGGCAGTACTTC.

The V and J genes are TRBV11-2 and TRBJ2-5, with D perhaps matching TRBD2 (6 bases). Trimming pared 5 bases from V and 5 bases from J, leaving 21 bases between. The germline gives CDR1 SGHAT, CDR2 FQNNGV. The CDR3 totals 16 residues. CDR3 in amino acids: CASSPPPSSAWETQYF. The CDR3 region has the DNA TGTGCCAGCAGCCCCCCCCCTTCTAGCGCCTGGGAGACCCAGTACTTC.

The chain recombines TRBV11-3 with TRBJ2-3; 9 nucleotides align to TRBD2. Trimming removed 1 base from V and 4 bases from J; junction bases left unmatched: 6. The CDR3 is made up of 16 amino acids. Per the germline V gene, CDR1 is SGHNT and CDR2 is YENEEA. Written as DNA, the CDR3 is TGTGCCAGCAGCTTAGTAGCGGGAGATCACGCAGATACGCAGTATTTT. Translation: CASSLVAGDHADTQYF.

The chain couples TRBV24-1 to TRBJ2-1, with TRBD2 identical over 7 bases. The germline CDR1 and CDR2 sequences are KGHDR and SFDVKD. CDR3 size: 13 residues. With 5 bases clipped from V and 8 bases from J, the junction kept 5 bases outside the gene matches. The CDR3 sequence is CATSGGRGYEQFF. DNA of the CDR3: TGTGCCACCAGTGGCGGGAGAGGGTATGAGCAGTTCTTC.

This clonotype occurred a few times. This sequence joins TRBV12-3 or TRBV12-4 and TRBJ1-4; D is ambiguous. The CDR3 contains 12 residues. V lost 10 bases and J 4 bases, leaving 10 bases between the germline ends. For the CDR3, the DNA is TGTGCCACCACGTGGGGTAATGAAAAACTGTTTTTT. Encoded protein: CATTWGNEKLFF.

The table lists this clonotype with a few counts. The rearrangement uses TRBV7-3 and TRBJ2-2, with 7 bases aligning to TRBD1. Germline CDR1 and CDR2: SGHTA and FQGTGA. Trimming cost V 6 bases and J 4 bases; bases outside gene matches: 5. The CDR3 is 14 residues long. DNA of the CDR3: TGTGCCAGCAGGAGGGGGCAGGGCACCGGGGAGCTGTTTTTT. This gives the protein CASRRGQGTGELFF.

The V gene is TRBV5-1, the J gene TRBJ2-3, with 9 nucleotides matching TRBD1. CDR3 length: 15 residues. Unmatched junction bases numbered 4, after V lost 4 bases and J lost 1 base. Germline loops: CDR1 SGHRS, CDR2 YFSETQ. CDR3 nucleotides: TGCGCCAGCAGCCTACAGGGGGCCGGCACAGATACGCAGTATTTT. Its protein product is CASSLQGAGTDTQYF.

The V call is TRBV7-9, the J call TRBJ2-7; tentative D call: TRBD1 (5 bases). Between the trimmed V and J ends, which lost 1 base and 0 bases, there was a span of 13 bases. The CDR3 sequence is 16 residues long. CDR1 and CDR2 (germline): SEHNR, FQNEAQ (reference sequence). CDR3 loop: CASSLDLGQPSYEQYF. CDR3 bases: TGTGCCAGCAGCTTAGATCTAGGACAACCCTCCTACGAGCAGTACTTC. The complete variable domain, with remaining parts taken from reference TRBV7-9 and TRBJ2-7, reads DTGVSQNPRHKITKRGQNVTFRCDPISEHNRLYWYRQTLGQGPEFLTYFQNEAQLEKSRLLSDRFSAERPKGSFSTLEIQRTEQGDSAMYLCASSLDLGQPSYEQYFGPGTRLTVT.

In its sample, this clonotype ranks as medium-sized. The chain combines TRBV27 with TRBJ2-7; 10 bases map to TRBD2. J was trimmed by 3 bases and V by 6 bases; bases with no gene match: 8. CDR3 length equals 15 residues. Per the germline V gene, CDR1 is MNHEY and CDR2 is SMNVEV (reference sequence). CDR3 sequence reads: CASSPVSGGIYEQYF. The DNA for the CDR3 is TGTGCCAGCAGCCCGGTTAGCGGGGGGATCTACGAGCAGTACTTC.

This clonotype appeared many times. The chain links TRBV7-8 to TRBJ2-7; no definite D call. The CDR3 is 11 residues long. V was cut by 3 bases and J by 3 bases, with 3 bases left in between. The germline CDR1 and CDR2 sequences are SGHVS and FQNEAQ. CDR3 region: CASSFSYEQYF. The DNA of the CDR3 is TGTGCCAGCAGCTTCAGCTACGAGCAGTACTTC.

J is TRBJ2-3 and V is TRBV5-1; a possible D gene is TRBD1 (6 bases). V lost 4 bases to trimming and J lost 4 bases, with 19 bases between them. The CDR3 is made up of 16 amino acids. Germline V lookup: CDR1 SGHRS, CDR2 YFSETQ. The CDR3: CASSPRTDRLSDTQYF. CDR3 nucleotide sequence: TGCGCCAGCAGCCCCCGGACAGACAGATTATCAGATACGCAGTATTTT.

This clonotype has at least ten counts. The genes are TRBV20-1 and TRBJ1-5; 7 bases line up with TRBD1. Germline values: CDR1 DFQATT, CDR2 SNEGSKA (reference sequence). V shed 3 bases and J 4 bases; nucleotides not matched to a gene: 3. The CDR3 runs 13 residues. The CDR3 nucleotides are TGCAGTGCTAGTGCAGGGGGTAATCAGCCCCAGCATTTT. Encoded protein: CSASAGGNQPQHF.

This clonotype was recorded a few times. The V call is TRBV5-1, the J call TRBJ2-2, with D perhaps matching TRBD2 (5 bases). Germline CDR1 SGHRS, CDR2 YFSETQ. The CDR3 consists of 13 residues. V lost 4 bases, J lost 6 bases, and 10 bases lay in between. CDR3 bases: TGCGCCAGCAGCCCGGCGGGTCCCGGGGAGCTGTTTTTT. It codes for CASSPAGPGELFF.

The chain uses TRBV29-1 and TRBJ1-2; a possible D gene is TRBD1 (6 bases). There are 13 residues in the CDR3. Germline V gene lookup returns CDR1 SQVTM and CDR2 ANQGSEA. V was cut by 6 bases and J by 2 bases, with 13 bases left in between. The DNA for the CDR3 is TGCAGCGTCCAAGAGGGACACAACTATGGCTACACCTTC. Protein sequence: CSVQEGHNYGYTF.

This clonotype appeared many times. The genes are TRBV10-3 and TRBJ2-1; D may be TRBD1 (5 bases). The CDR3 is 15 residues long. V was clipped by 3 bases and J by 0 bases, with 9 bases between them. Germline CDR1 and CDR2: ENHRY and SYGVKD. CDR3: CAISDRVSSYNEQFF. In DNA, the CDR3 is TGTGCCATCAGTGACAGGGTAAGCTCCTACAATGAGCAGTTCTTC.